Each of the 21 T cell receptor beta chains below was sequenced from the same sample in a study of T cells after posttransplantation cyclophosphamide. Clones were sequenced by immunoSEQ multiplex PCR, and TCRdb holds only the in-frame ones, with some missing. The sample holds fewer than 25,000 clones; around 88% are singletons and the top ten take approximately 6.8%. Sequenced input: PBMCs. The receptors here all came from a woman aged 60-75 years with a blood cancer, CMV-positive, and with a related stem cell donor.

V usage is TRBV15 and J usage is TRBJ2-1; TRBD2 agrees at 8 bases. The CDR3 is 15 residues long. After removal of 1 base from V and 2 bases from J, the junction contained 1 base not matched to a gene. The germline CDR1 and CDR2 sequences are LNHNV and YYDKDF (reference sequence). CDR3: CATSRAGGTYNEQFF. The CDR3 bases are TGTGCCACCAGCAGAGCGGGAGGGACCTACAATGAGCAGTTCTTC.

The chain joins TRBV6-1 to TRBJ2-1; 8 positions match TRBD1. Germline CDR1 and CDR2: MNHNS and SASEGT. Trimming cost V 3 bases and J 4 bases; bases outside gene matches: 5. This CDR3 contains 15 residues. In nucleotides, the CDR3 is TGTGCCAGCAGTGATTTGGACAGGGCGTACAATGAGCAGTTCTTC. Its translation is CASSDLDRAYNEQFF.

V is TRBV2 and J is TRBJ2-4; 10 bases agree with TRBD2. The trim removed 6 bases at V and 1 base at J, leaving 3 bases unmatched. The CDR3 totals 15 residues. Germline lookup yields CDR1 SNHLY and CDR2 FYNNEI. This chain's CDR3 is CASRSGRVAKNIQYF. Here the CDR3 DNA reads TGTGCCAGCAGAAGCGGGAGGGTGGCCAAAAACATTCAGTACTTC.

The chain uses TRBV29-1 and TRBJ1-4, with 7 bases fitting TRBD1. The junction had 2 bases not matched to a gene; V was cut back by 6 bases and J by 7 bases. This CDR3 has 11 residues. CDR1 and CDR2 from the germline V gene are SQVTM and ANQGSEA. CDR3 amino acids: CSVGDSEKLFF. In nucleotides, the CDR3 is TGCAGCGTGGGGGACAGTGAAAAACTGTTTTTT.

The chain joins TRBV7-8 to TRBJ1-2, with D possibly TRBD1 on 5 matching bases. The ends were cut back, 0 bases at V and 4 bases at J, with 15 bases in the middle. CDR3 length: 16 residues. Germline lookup yields CDR1 SGHVS and CDR2 FQNEAQ. The CDR3 region has the DNA TGTGCCAGCAGCTTAGCGGTCTCAGGAGGGACCTATGGCTACACCTTC. This codes for CASSLAVSGGTYGYTF.

The V and J genes are TRBV27 and TRBJ1-2; D not resolved. The germline V and J ends were trimmed by 6 bases and 0 bases, with 8 bases remaining between them. This CDR3 region has 13 residues. CDR1 and CDR2 from the germline V gene are MNHEY and SMNVEV (reference sequence). CDR3 nucleotide sequence: TGTGCCAGCAGCAAACAAACTAACTATGGCTACACCTTC. Translated, it gives CASSKQTNYGYTF.

The chain combines TRBV7-2 with TRBJ2-2; 8 bases map to TRBD2. The CDR3 has 16 amino acids. Trimming took 3 bases from V and 0 from J; bases not matched to a gene: 3. Germline V gene sequence: CDR1 SGHTA, CDR2 FQGNSA. The CDR3 nucleotides read TGTGCCAGCAGCTTTCAACTAGCGGCGAACACCGGGGAGCTGTTTTTT. Translated, it gives CASSFQLAANTGELFF. Full variable domain (missing parts from reference TRBV7-2 and TRBJ2-2): GAGVSQSPSNKVTEKGKDVELRCDPISGHTALYWYRQSLGQGLEFLIYFQGNSAPDKSGLPSDRFSAERTGGSVSTLTIQRTQQEDSAVYLCASSFQLAANTGELFFGEGSRLTVL.

The genes are TRBV6-5 and TRBJ2-7; 11 nucleotides align to TRBD2. Germline V lookup: CDR1 MNHEY, CDR2 SVGAGI. The ends lost 0 bases at V and 6 bases at J; junction bases unmatched: 4. This CDR3 has 15 amino acids. The CDR3 loop reads CASSYSTSGTGEQYF. The DNA of the CDR3 is TGTGCCAGCAGTTACTCGACTAGCGGGACTGGCGAGCAGTACTTC.

The V and J genes are TRBV9 and TRBJ2-5; 7 positions agree with TRBD2. TRBJ2-7 explains the end of the DNA better; the J call may be wrong. Germline loops: CDR1 SGDLS, CDR2 YYNGEE. The CDR3 extends over 13 amino acids. CDR3 DNA sequence: TGTGCCAGCAGCGTAGGACTAGCTTCCGAGCAGTACTTC. Its translation is CASSVGLASEQYF.

The genes are TRBV11-2 and TRBJ2-2; 10 bases map to TRBD2. The CDR3 loop spans 16 amino acids. The germline CDR1 and CDR2 sequences are SGHAT and FQNNGV. Trimming cost V 5 bases and J 0 bases; bases outside gene matches: 3. Here the CDR3 reads CASSQGTSANTGELFF. CDR3 in DNA: TGTGCCAGCAGCCAAGGGACTAGCGCGAACACCGGGGAGCTGTTTTTT. The whole variable domain, filled in from reference TRBV11-2 and TRBJ2-2, reads EAGVAQSPRYKIIEKRQSVAFWCNPISGHATLYWYQQILGQGPKLLIQFQNNGVVDDSQLPKDRFSAERLKGVDSTLKIQPAKLEDSAVYLCASSQGTSANTGELFFGEGSRLTVL.

In this sample, this clone turned up a few times. V and J are TRBV19 and TRBJ2-7, with 9 bases lining up with TRBD1. The CDR3 totals 14 residues. V was clipped by 3 bases and J by 4 bases; unmatched bases: 4. Germline assignment: CDR1 LNHDA and CDR2 SQIVND (reference sequence). CDR3 loop: CASSIPGQGYEQYF. CDR3 in DNA: TGTGCCAGTAGTATTCCGGGACAGGGTTACGAGCAGTACTTC. The complete variable domain, with remaining parts taken from reference TRBV19 and TRBJ2-7, reads DGGITQSPKYLFRKEGQNVTLSCEQNLNHDAMYWYRQDPGQGLRLIYYSQIVNDFQKGDIAEGYSVSREKKESFPLTVTSAQKNPTAFYLCASSIPGQGYEQYFGPGTRLTVT.

The rearrangement uses TRBV5-1 and TRBJ1-5; D gene ambiguous. From germline, CDR1 is SGHRS and CDR2 YFSETQ. This CDR3 has 13 residues. V lost 0 bases and J 6 bases, leaving 7 bases between the germline ends. Here the CDR3 reads CASSLGSGQPQHF. CDR3 bases: TGCGCCAGCAGCTTGGGCTCCGGTCAGCCCCAGCATTTT.

This clone has just a few counts. The chain couples TRBV28 to TRBJ2-1, with 10 nucleotides matching TRBD2. The V gene's germline CDR1 is MDHEN and CDR2 SYDVKM. J gave up 4 bases and V 4 bases, and 10 bases lay outside the gene matches. CDR3 length: 17 residues. CDR3 bases: TGTGCCAGCAGTTGGTCTAGCGGGAGCTTTTTTTACAATGAGCAGTTCTTC. The encoded protein is CASSWSSGSFFYNEQFF.

This chain connects TRBV30 to TRBJ2-4; D uncertain. The length of the CDR3 is 13 residues. V lost 6 bases, J lost 3 bases, and 12 bases lay in between. Germline CDR1 GTSNPN, CDR2 SVGIG (reference sequence). In DNA form, the CDR3 reads TGTGCCTGTACCCCTGCCGGCAAAAACATTCAGTACTTC. Its protein is CACTPAGKNIQYF.

This clone was picked up a small number of times. The chain combines TRBV6-1 with TRBJ1-1, with 7 nucleotides matching TRBD1. CDR1 and CDR2 from the germline V gene are MNHNS and SASEGT. V was clipped by 6 bases and J by 4 bases; unmatched bases: 8. The CDR3 runs to 14 residues. The CDR3 DNA sequence: TGTGCCAGCAGCAGGGGGACGAAGTCCACTGAAGCTTTCTTT. As protein: CASSRGTKSTEAFF.

CDR3 in DNA: TGTGCCAGCAGCTTGGGTAGGGGAACAGATACGCAGTATTTT. This translates into CASSLGRGTDTQYF. The chain recombines TRBV5-8 with TRBJ2-3; possible D gene TRBD1, 5 bases. The germline V and J ends were trimmed by 0 bases and 3 bases, with 8 bases remaining between them. Per the germline V gene, CDR1 is SGHTS and CDR2 is YDEGEE. The CDR3 has 14 amino acids.

Here the CDR3 reads CASSPSTGLRVGEQYF. The CDR3 DNA reads as TGTGCCAGTAGCCCTTCGACAGGGCTGCGAGTGGGAGAGCAGTACTTC. The chain links TRBV19 to TRBJ2-7; 7 bases are a match to TRBD1. CDR1 and CDR2 (germline): LNHDA, SQIVND (reference sequence). Trimming took 6 bases from V and 7 from J; bases not matched to a gene: 18. This CDR3 is 16 amino acids long.

The chain combines TRBV19 with TRBJ2-2, with 14 nucleotides matching TRBD2. With V trimmed by 5 bases and J by 5 bases, 10 bases remained unmatched. Germline V gives CDR1 LNHDA, CDR2 SQIVND (reference sequence). The CDR3 is made up of 18 amino acids. CDR3 in amino acids: CASSSSGLAGGWTGELFF. The CDR3 DNA sequence: TGTGCCAGTAGTTCCTCCGGACTAGCGGGAGGCTGGACCGGGGAGCTGTTTTTT.

CDR3 sequence (DNA): TGTGCCAGCAGCAGAGGGGGAAACACTGAAGCTTTCTTT. It translates to CASSRGGNTEAFF. The chain carries TRBV5-6 and TRBJ1-1, with a possible D match to TRBD1 (6 bases). V was shortened by 4 bases and J by 2 bases, with 9 bases between the two germline ends. Germline V gives CDR1 SGHDT, CDR2 YYEEEE. The CDR3 is 13 residues long.

As DNA, the CDR3 is TGTGCCACCAGCAGACGATTGGGGGGTTATCAAGAGACCCAGTACTTC. Residues: CATSRRLGGYQETQYF. This chain joins TRBV15 and TRBJ2-5; perhaps TRBD2 as D (6 bases). V gave up 2 bases and J gave up 2 bases, with 15 bases separating them. Germline CDR1 and CDR2: LNHNV and YYDKDF (reference sequence). CDR3 length: 16 residues.

The V gene is TRBV27, the J gene TRBJ2-7; TRBD1 aligns across 8 bases. V lost 0 bases, J lost 7 bases, and 8 bases stayed unmatched. There are 15 residues in the CDR3. CDR1 and CDR2 from the germline V gene are MNHEY and SMNVEV (reference sequence). Here the CDR3 DNA reads TGTGCCAGCAGTTTATCGATAGGCAGGGGGCATGAGCAGTACTTC. Residues: CASSLSIGRGHEQYF.